These T cell receptor beta chains were read from a single sample in a study of blood T cells in healthy people across ages. One entry per CDR3 protein results from TCRdb running MiXCR on the 5' RACE reads. The repertoire holds fewer than 2 million distinct CDR3 sequences, with about two fifths as singletons. The sample taken for sequencing was blood. Receptors were obtained from a human donor in good health. The CDR3 runs from the conserved cysteine through the conserved F or W. Fields, in order: D gene, J gene, V gene, clone size, CDR3 protein, CDR3 DNA. A D gene is named only where the DNA matches it firmly. A clone size is listed for some rows: how often the clone was seen (once, few, many), or a class if it is expanded.

TRBD1 | TRBJ2-2 | TRBV5-5 | few | CASSLTGGETGELFF | TGTGCCAGCAGCTTGACAGGGGGCGAAACCGGGGAGCTGTTTTTT
- | TRBJ1-6 | TRBV6-6 | few | CASSPRSSYNSPLHF | TGTGCCAGCAGTCCCCGTAGTTCCTATAATTCACCCCTCCACTTT
- | TRBJ2-1 | TRBV11-3 | few | CASSKGRSLNEQFF | TGTGCCAGCAGTAAGGGGCGTAGTCTCAATGAGCAGTTCTTC
- | TRBJ2-1 | TRBV5-1 | - | CASSGGRGRPPGTGEQFF | TGCGCCAGCAGCGGAGGTCGGGGGAGGCCTCCCGGCACGGGTGAGCAGTTCTTC
- | TRBJ2-3 | TRBV2 | - | CASSGGFPGLVSDTQYF | TGTGCCAGCAGTGGAGGTTTTCCGGGTTTGGTATCAGATACGCAGTATTTT
- | TRBJ2-7 | TRBV20-1 | - | CSPVWGAYEQYF | TGCAGTCCCGTCTGGGGGGCCTACGAGCAGTACTTC
TRBD2 | TRBJ2-4 | TRBV7-9 | - | CASSLVGAASGDIQYF | TGTGCCAGCAGCTTAGTAGGGGCCGCTAGCGGGGACATTCAGTACTTC
- | TRBJ2-7 | TRBV4-1 | many | CASSGTRSYEQYF | TGCGCCAGCAGCGGGACCCGTTCCTACGAGCAGTACTTC
- | TRBJ2-7 | TRBV20-1 | - | CSARAFLDSAYEQYF | TGCAGTGCTAGAGCGTTTTTGGACAGTGCCTACGAGCAGTACTTC
- | TRBJ2-7 | TRBV20-1 | - | CSASRLLGDPYEQYF | TGCAGTGCTAGTCGCCTCCTCGGGGATCCCTACGAGCAGTACTTC
TRBD1 | TRBJ2-7 | TRBV5-1 | - | CASSPDRGKPYEQYF | TGCGCCAGCAGCCCGGACAGGGGAAAACCCTACGAGCAGTACTTC
- | TRBJ2-1 | TRBV2 | - | CASVGYRSHNEQFF | TGTGCCAGTGTGGGGTACAGGAGTCACAATGAGCAGTTCTTC
TRBD1 | TRBJ2-7 | TRBV5-1 | few | CASSRGTGAFYEQYF | TGCGCCAGCAGCCGGGGGACAGGGGCCTTCTACGAGCAGTACTTC
- | TRBJ2-3 | TRBV20-1 | few | CSAPLAVSTDTQYF | TGCAGTGCCCCACTAGCTGTAAGCACAGATACGCAGTATTTT
- | TRBJ2-1 | TRBV4-3 | - | CASSQDWAGAPSNEQFF | TGCGCCAGCAGCCAAGATTGGGCGGGGGCCCCGAGCAATGAGCAGTTCTTC
- | TRBJ2-2 | TRBV6-2/TRBV6-3 | - | CASTWTANTGELFF | TGTGCCAGCACCTGGACCGCGAACACCGGGGAGCTGTTTTTT
TRBD2 | TRBJ2-1 | TRBV3-1 | - | CASSQGGGFYNEQFF | TGTGCCAGCAGCCAAGGGGGGGGGTTCTACAATGAGCAGTTCTTC
- | TRBJ2-7 | TRBV5-1 | - | CASSPEPGAHYEQYF | TGCGCCAGCAGCCCGGAACCAGGGGCTCACTACGAGCAGTACTTC
TRBD2 | TRBJ2-7 | TRBV29-1 | few | CSVENPLAGGRNEQYF | TGCAGCGTTGAAAACCCTCTAGCGGGTGGTCGGAATGAGCAGTACTTC
- | TRBJ1-1 | TRBV2 | few | CASSVREEAFF | TGTGCCAGCAGTGTGCGGGAAGAAGCTTTCTTT
- | TRBJ1-5 | TRBV12-3/TRBV12-4 | few | CASSLGVTQPQHF | TGTGCCAGCAGTTTGGGGGTGACTCAGCCCCAGCATTTT
- | TRBJ2-3 | TRBV7-9 | - | CASSSKITTASTDTQYF | TGTGCCAGCAGCTCGAAGATCACGACAGCTAGCACAGATACGCAGTATTTT
TRBD2 | TRBJ2-5 | TRBV28 | - | CASSFGTSSYQGTQYF | TGTGCCAGCAGTTTTGGGACTAGTAGCTATCAAGGGACCCAGTACTTC
- | TRBJ2-5 | TRBV27 | - | CATMTRQGGPETQYF | TGTGCCACCATGACTAGACAGGGCGGGCCAGAGACCCAGTACTTC
- | TRBJ2-7 | TRBV28 | few | CASTSSSYEQYF | TGTGCCAGCACCTCGAGCTCCTACGAGCAGTACTTC
- | TRBJ1-2 | TRBV12-3/TRBV12-4 | - | CASSLNREGGYTF | TGTGCCAGCAGCCTCAACAGGGAGGGTGGCTACACCTTC
- | TRBJ2-3 | TRBV29-1 | few | CSSLGESDTQYF | TGCAGCTCTTTGGGGGAGTCAGATACGCAGTATTTT
- | TRBJ2-1 | TRBV20-1 | few | CSARRPGEPDNEQFF | TGCAGTGCTAGACGTCCTGGGGAGCCTGACAATGAGCAGTTCTTC
TRBD2 | TRBJ2-7 | TRBV5-1 | - | CASSFLAGLAGAPSTEQYF | TGCGCCAGCAGCTTCCTCGCGGGACTAGCGGGGGCACCGTCTACTGAGCAGTACTTC
- | TRBJ2-3 | TRBV10-3 | - | CAISESRGAIISTDTQYF | TGTGCCATCAGTGAGTCACGGGGGGCCATTATTAGCACAGATACGCAGTATTTT
- | TRBJ1-5 | TRBV7-2 | few | CASSLWPGVGSNQPQHF | TGTGCCAGCAGCTTATGGCCCGGGGTCGGGAGCAATCAGCCCCAGCATTTT
TRBD1 | TRBJ2-4 | TRBV29-1 | few | CSLETGINHEQYF | TGCAGCCTCGAGACAGGGATTAACCATGAGCAGTACTTC
- | TRBJ1-2 | TRBV13 | - | CASSFSFGGYGYTF | TGTGCCAGCAGCTTCTCCTTCGGAGGCTATGGCTACACCTTC
- | TRBJ2-5 | TRBV3-1 | - | CASSQDSPRTIVETQYF | TGTGCCAGCAGCCAAGATTCCCCAAGGACAATAGTGGAGACCCAGTACTTC
- | TRBJ2-5 | TRBV12-5 | - | CVSGFGGSQETQYF | TGTGTTAGTGGTTTTGGGGGATCACAAGAGACCCAGTACTTC
- | TRBJ2-4 | TRBV3-1 | - | CASSQKGSVQYF | TGTGCCAGCAGCCAAAAGGGGAGTGTCCAGTACTTC
TRBD1 | TRBJ1-4 | TRBV28 | - | CASSKSTGATNEKLFF | TGTGCCAGCAGTAAATCCACAGGGGCAACTAATGAAAAACTGTTTTTT
TRBD2 | TRBJ2-5 | TRBV10-3 | - | CAISRSGGQETQYF | TGTGCCATCAGTCGGAGCGGGGGACAAGAGACCCAGTACTTC
- | TRBJ2-3 | TRBV10-3 | few | CAITKQESTDTQYF | TGTGCCATCACCAAGCAGGAGAGCACAGATACGCAGTATTTT
- | TRBJ2-7 | TRBV7-2 | many | CASSSQQNEQYF | TGTGCCAGCAGCTCCCAGCAGAACGAGCAGTACTTC
TRBD2 | TRBJ2-1 | TRBV9 | - | CASSAGNGGGYNEQFF | TGTGCCAGCAGCGCCGGAAACGGGGGGGGATACAATGAGCAGTTCTTC
TRBD1 | TRBJ1-3 | TRBV3-1 | - | CASSGQGRSLSGNTIYF | TGTGCCAGCAGCGGACAGGGAAGGTCTCTCTCTGGAAACACCATATATTTT
- | TRBJ1-2 | TRBV29-1 | many | CSVEVTGRDGYTF | TGCAGCGTTGAAGTTACGGGTCGAGATGGCTACACCTTC
TRBD1 | TRBJ2-1 | TRBV9 | few | CASSVEGQGTNEQFF | TGTGCCAGCAGCGTAGAAGGACAGGGAACTAATGAGCAGTTCTTC
- | TRBJ2-6 | TRBV7-3 | - | CASSFGPGPGANVLTF | TGTGCCAGCAGCTTTGGCCCCGGGCCCGGGGCCAACGTCCTGACTTTC
- | TRBJ1-2 | TRBV28 | - | CASSLRTPYGYTF | TGTGCCAGCAGTTTAAGGACACCCTATGGCTACACCTTC
- | TRBJ1-1 | TRBV7-9 | few | CASTLVGANTEAFF | TGTGCCAGCACCCTGGTAGGGGCGAACACTGAAGCTTTCTTT
- | TRBJ2-5 | TRBV3-1 | few | CASSQAQSQETQYF | TGTGCCAGCAGCCAAGCACAGAGCCAAGAGACCCAGTACTTC
- | TRBJ2-3 | TRBV7-6 | few | CASSLESVRTDTQYF | TGTGCCAGCAGCTTAGAATCTGTCCGCACAGATACGCAGTATTTT
TRBD1 | TRBJ2-5 | TRBV20-1 | - | CSAPIYGTGQETQYF | TGCAGTGCCCCTATCTACGGGACAGGGCAAGAGACCCAGTACTTC
- | TRBJ2-1 | TRBV10-3 | - | CAISDSEGFNEQFF | TGTGCCATCAGTGACTCCGAAGGGTTTAATGAGCAGTTCTTC
- | TRBJ1-1 | TRBV5-1 | - | CASGLAGGETEAFF | TGCGCCAGCGGCTTGGCCGGAGGGGAGACTGAAGCTTTCTTT
- | TRBJ1-2 | TRBV12-3/TRBV12-4 | few | CASSFRQSQGGGYTF | TGTGCCAGCAGTTTCCGACAGTCCCAGGGCGGTGGCTACACCTTC
- | TRBJ1-5 | TRBV4-3 | few | CASSQEARGGQPQHF | TGCGCCAGCAGCCAAGAGGCACGGGGCGGTCAGCCCCAGCATTTT
TRBD1 | TRBJ1-2 | TRBV2 | once | CASTTGGRNYGYTF | TGTGCCAGCACGACAGGGGGGCGAAACTATGGCTACACCTTC
TRBD2 | TRBJ2-7 | TRBV5-1 | few | CASSPTLAGGENEQYF | TGCGCCAGCAGCCCCACACTAGCGGGGGGGGAAAACGAGCAGTACTTC
TRBD2 | TRBJ2-2 | TRBV2 | once | CASSLGTSGNTGELFF | TGTGCCAGCAGTCTAGGGACTAGCGGGAACACCGGGGAGCTGTTTTTT
- | TRBJ2-7 | TRBV7-9 | few | CASSPGWPGEQYF | TGTGCCAGCAGCCCCGGGTGGCCGGGGGAGCAGTACTTC
- | TRBJ2-1 | TRBV29-1 | many | CSVKGNSDEQFF | TGCAGCGTCAAGGGGAATAGCGATGAGCAGTTCTTC
- | TRBJ2-7 | TRBV5-1 | few | CASSLWTSYSYEQYF | TGCGCCAGCAGCTTGTGGACATCCTACTCCTACGAGCAGTACTTC